Shown below are 12 T cell receptor beta chains from a single sample sequenced in a study of blood T cell repertoires in COVID-19 (TCRdb year 2020). The library was produced with the immunoSEQ multiplex PCR assay. Drawn from immuneACCESS, this table holds only the in-frame rearrangements with V and J called that TCRdb kept. Clones are partly lost; checked studies trace under half to an unresolved V gene and leave the rest unexplained. The sample table contains about 49,000 clones; only one count was recorded for 81% of them. More than 20% of the sample is held by the ten biggest clonotypes. Material for sequencing was peripheral blood. The receptors derive from a woman aged 80 or older with COVID-19, enrolled during active disease.

This chain links TRBV11-1 with TRBJ1-3, with TRBD1 identical over 7 bases. CDR1 is SGHAT and CDR2 is FQDESV in the germline V gene (reference sequence). J was trimmed by 0 bases and V by 6 bases; bases with no gene match: 5. The length of the CDR3 is 15 residues. CDR3 loop: CASRGQSHSGNTIYF. The CDR3 nucleotides read TGTGCCAGCAGGGGACAGTCACACTCTGGAAACACCATATATTTT.

This clone has a single count. The CDR3 sequence: CAPNRPASGYEQYF. The CDR3 DNA is TGTGCCCCAAACCGCCCCGCGAGTGGCTACGAGCAGTACTTC. The chain joins TRBV11-3 to TRBJ2-7; no clear D. The germline CDR1 and CDR2 sequences are SGHNT and YENEEA. This CDR3 is built from 14 residues. Trimming took off 11 bases at V and 3 bases at J, with 20 bases between the two ends. Full variable domain (rest looked up from reference TRBV11-3 and TRBJ2-7): EAGVVQSPRYKIIEKKQPVAFWCNPISGHNTLYWYLQNLGQGPELLIRYENEEAVDDSQLPKDRFSAERLKGVDSTLKIQPAELGDSAVYLCAPNRPASGYEQYFGPGTRLTVT.

The chain couples TRBV24-1 to TRBJ2-1; 8 positions match TRBD2. J gave up 4 bases and V 3 bases, and 7 bases lay outside the gene matches. This CDR3 region has 16 residues. CDR1 KGHDR and CDR2 SFDVKD come from the germline V gene. CDR3 coding DNA: TGTGCCACCAGTGATCCGGGGGGGGTCATATACAATGAGCAGTTCTTC. Translating gives CATSDPGGVIYNEQFF.

The chain employs TRBV6-5 and TRBJ1-3; D is possibly TRBD1 (5 bases). CDR3 length: 14 amino acids. Per the germline V gene, CDR1 is MNHEY and CDR2 is SVGAGI. V lost 7 bases, J lost 2 bases, and 12 bases lay in between. In nucleotides, the CDR3 is TGTGCCAGCAACAGTAGGGGAACTGGAAACACCATATATTTT. Translated, it gives CASNSRGTGNTIYF.

This chain uses TRBV7-2 with TRBJ2-7; the D gene is possibly TRBD2 (5 bases). The V end was cut by 4 bases, the J end by 6 bases, with 16 bases between. The CDR3 is 14 residues long. Germline V gene lookup returns CDR1 SGHTA and CDR2 FQGNSA. The CDR3 nucleotides read TGTGCCAGCAGCTGGGAGTCCCTCCGTCTCGAGCAGTACTTC. It is translated as CASSWESLRLEQYF.

The rearrangement links TRBV5-1 to TRBJ1-1; possible D gene TRBD1, 6 bases. Germline CDR1 reads SGHRS; CDR2 reads YFSETQ. This CDR3 has 16 residues. V gave up 4 bases and J gave up 0 bases, with 16 bases separating them. The CDR3, as DNA: TGCGCCAGCAGCCCCGGCCGAGGGGGAATGAACACTGAAGCTTTCTTT. This codes for CASSPGRGGMNTEAFF.

This chain uses TRBV5-6 with TRBJ2-7; D is perhaps TRBD2 (5 bases). This CDR3 region has 13 residues. Germline lookup yields CDR1 SGHDT and CDR2 YYEEEE. With 5 bases removed from V and 3 bases from J, the gap between germline ends came to 12 bases. The CDR3 DNA sequence: TGTGCCAGCAGTTCCGACTATAGCTACGAGCAGTACTTC. It encodes CASSSDYSYEQYF.

This clone has a single count. The CDR3 reads CASSWDSVTEAFF. CDR3 nucleotide sequence: TGTGCCAGCAGTTGGGACAGTGTCACTGAAGCTTTCTTT. This chain connects TRBV11-2 to TRBJ1-1, with TRBD1 matching over 7 bases. Germline CDR1 reads SGHAT; CDR2 reads FQNNGV. CDR3 length equals 13 residues. V lost 6 bases, J lost 4 bases, and 5 bases stayed unmatched.

The chain has TRBV4-1 and TRBJ1-4; 12 positions match TRBD1. Germline values: CDR1 MGHRA, CDR2 YSYEKL. The CDR3 runs 15 residues. J lost 7 bases, V lost 3 bases, and 3 bases had no gene match. In nucleotides, the CDR3 is TGCGCCAGCAGCCAGCCGGGACAGGGGGCTGAAAAACTGTTTTTT. This codes for CASSQPGQGAEKLFF.

The J gene is TRBJ2-2, the V gene TRBV5-1, with D perhaps matching TRBD2 (5 bases). Germline V gives CDR1 SGHRS, CDR2 YFSETQ. Trimming took 3 bases from V and 7 from J, leaving 19 bases between them. The CDR3 runs to 16 residues. CDR3 sequence (DNA): TGCGCCAGCAGCTCCCACCTCAGCGGCTTGGGCGGGGAGCTGTTTTTT. Translating gives CASSSHLSGLGGELFF.

The CDR3 region has the DNA TGTGCCAGTAGTAGCGGACCGGGACTAGCGGGCTACTCCTACAATGAGCAGTTCTTC. This sequence encodes CASSSGPGLAGYSYNEQFF. The chain combines TRBV19 with TRBJ2-1, with 12 positions matching TRBD2. V lost 4 bases to trimming and J lost 0 bases; unmatched junction nucleotides: 10. Germline CDR1 is LNHDA and CDR2 is SQIVND (reference sequence). The CDR3 runs 19 residues.

This clone is a singleton in its sample. The gene calls are TRBV3-1 (or the pseudogene TRBV3-2) and TRBJ2-3; D may be TRBD2 (6 bases). The CDR3 consists of 14 residues. V lost 6 bases and J lost 4, with 14 bases in between. CDR1 is LGHDT, CDR2 YNNKEL, per germline (reference sequence). CDR3 sequence reads: CASSLGGNADTQYF. CDR3 DNA sequence: TGTGCCAGCAGTTTAGGCGGGAACGCAGATACGCAGTATTTT.